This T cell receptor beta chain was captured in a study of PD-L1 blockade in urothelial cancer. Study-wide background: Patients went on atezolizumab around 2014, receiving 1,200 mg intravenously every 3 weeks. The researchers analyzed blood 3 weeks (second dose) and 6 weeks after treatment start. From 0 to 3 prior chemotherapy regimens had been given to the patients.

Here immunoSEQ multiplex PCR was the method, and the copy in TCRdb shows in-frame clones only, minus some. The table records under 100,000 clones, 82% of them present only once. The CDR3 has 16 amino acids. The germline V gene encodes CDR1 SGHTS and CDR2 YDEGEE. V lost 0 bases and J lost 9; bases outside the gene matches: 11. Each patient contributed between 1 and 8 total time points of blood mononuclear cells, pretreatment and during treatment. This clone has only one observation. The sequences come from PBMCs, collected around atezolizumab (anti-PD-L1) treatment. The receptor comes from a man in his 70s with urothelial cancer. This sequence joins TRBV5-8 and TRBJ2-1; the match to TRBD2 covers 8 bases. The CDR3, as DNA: TGTGCCAGCAGCTTGGCCACGGGGGGGCCCCCGGGTGAGCAGTTCTTC. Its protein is CASSLATGGPPGEQFF.